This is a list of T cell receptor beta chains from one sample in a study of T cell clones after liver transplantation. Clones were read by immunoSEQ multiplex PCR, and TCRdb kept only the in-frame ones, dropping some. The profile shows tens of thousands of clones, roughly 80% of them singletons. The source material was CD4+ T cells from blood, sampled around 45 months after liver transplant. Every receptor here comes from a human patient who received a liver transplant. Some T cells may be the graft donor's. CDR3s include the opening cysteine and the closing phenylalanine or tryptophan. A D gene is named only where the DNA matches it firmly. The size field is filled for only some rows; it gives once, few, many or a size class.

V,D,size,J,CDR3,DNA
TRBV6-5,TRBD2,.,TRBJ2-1,CASSSASGSQNEQFF,TGTGCCAGCAGCTCGGCTAGCGGGAGTCAAAATGAGCAGTTCTTC
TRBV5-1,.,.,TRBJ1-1,CASSLESRGAMSEAFF,TGCGCCAGCAGCTTGGAGTCTCGGGGGGCGATGTCTGAAGCTTTCTTT
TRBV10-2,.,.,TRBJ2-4,CASSHFENIQYF,TGCGCCAGCAGCCACTTCGAAAACATTCAGTACTTC
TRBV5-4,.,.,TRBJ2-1,CASSLGNSVDEQFF,TGTGCCAGCAGCTTGGGTAATAGCGTAGATGAGCAGTTCTTC
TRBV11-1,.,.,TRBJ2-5,CASSSGLQETQYF,TGTGCCAGCAGCTCGGGACTCCAAGAGACCCAGTACTTC
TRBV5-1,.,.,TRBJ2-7,CASSLGASSDLYEQYF,TGCGCCAGCAGCTTGGGTGCGTCCTCCGACCTATACGAGCAGTACTTC
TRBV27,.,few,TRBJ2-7,CATLGRAYEQYF,TGTGCCACCCTCGGCAGGGCCTACGAGCAGTACTTC
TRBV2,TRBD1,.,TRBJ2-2,CASSSRDRGGTGELFF,TGTGCCAGCAGTAGCCGGGACAGGGGGGGCACCGGGGAGCTGTTTTTT
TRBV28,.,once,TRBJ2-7,CASKVGPAYEQYF,TGTGCCAGCAAGGTGGGACCCGCCTACGAGCAGTACTTC
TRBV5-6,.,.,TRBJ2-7,CASSPYGQGSSYEQYF,TGTGCCAGCAGCCCCTATGGTCAGGGGAGCTCCTACGAGCAGTACTTC
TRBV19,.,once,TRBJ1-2,CASSIPPRGYGYTF,TGTGCCAGTAGTATCCCCCCCAGGGGCTATGGCTACACCTTC
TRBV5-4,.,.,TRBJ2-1,CASSLAGVRNEQFF,TGTGCCAGCAGCTTGGCGGGAGTTAGAAATGAGCAGTTCTTC
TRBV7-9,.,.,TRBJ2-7,CASGSGTYSYEQYF,TGTGCCAGCGGCTCAGGCACCTACTCCTACGAGCAGTACTTC
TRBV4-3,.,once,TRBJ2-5,CASSQDRVMETQYF,TGCGCCAGCAGCCAAGACAGGGTCATGGAGACCCAGTACTTC
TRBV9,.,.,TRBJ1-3,CASSVDGSSGNTIYF,TGTGCCAGCAGCGTTGACGGGAGCTCTGGAAACACCATATATTTT
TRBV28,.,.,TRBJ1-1,CASSLEGGRTEAFF,TGTGCCAGCAGTTTGGAGGGCGGGAGGACTGAAGCTTTCTTT
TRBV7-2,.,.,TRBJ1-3,CASSLVGVAGNTIYF,TGTGCCAGCAGCTTAGTCGGGGTAGCTGGAAACACCATATATTTT
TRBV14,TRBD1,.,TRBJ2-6,CASSHRRTGGSGANVLTF,TGTGCCAGCAGCCATCGTCGGACAGGGGGCTCTGGGGCCAACGTCCTGACTTTC
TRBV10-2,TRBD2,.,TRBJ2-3,CVTRAGGPWDTQYF,TGCGTCACGAGAGCGGGAGGGCCATGGGATACGCAGTATTTT
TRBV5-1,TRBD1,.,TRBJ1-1,CASSLNGQGYTEAFF,TGCGCCAGCAGCTTGAACGGACAGGGCTACACTGAAGCTTTCTTT
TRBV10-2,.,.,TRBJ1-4,CASSASGLANEKLFF,TGCGCCAGCAGTGCTTCCGGGTTAGCTAATGAAAAACTGTTTTTT
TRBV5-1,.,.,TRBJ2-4,CASALQGWYENIQYF,TGCGCCAGCGCCCTTCAGGGGTGGTACGAAAACATTCAGTACTTC
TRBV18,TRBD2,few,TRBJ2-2,CASSLLAVMNTGELFF,TGTGCCAGCTCACTACTAGCGGTCATGAACACCGGGGAGCTGTTTTTT
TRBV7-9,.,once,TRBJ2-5,CASSSKEPLQETQYF,TGTGCCAGCAGCTCTAAAGAACCCCTCCAAGAGACCCAGTACTTC
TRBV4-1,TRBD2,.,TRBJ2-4,CASSHRTSGKNIQYF,TGCGCCAGCAGCCATAGGACTAGCGGAAAAAACATTCAGTACTTC
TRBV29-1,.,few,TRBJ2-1,CSVESGYNEQFF,TGCAGCGTTGAATCGGGCTACAATGAGCAGTTCTTC
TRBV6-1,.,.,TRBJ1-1,CASSEEMWDTEAFF,TGTGCCAGCAGTGAAGAAATGTGGGATACTGAAGCTTTCTTT
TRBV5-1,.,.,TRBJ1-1,CASSLVNTEAFF,TGCGCCAGCAGCTTGGTGAACACTGAAGCTTTCTTT
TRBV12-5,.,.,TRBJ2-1,CASGFWSAGLYNEQFF,TGTGCTAGTGGTTTTTGGTCGGCGGGACTTTACAATGAGCAGTTCTTC
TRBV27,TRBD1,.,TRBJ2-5,CASSWRTGRRETQYF,TGTGCCAGCAGTTGGCGGACAGGACGACGGGAGACCCAGTACTTC
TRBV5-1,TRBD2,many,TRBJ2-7,CASGTGGPTYEQYF,TGCGCCAGCGGTACGGGAGGGCCTACCTACGAGCAGTACTTC
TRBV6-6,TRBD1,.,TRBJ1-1,CASRDRSLTEAFF,TGTGCCAGCAGGGACAGGAGCCTCACTGAAGCTTTCTTT
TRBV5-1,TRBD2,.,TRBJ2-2,CASSLVVSGTNTGELFF,TGCGCCAGCAGCTTGGTTGTTAGCGGGACGAACACCGGGGAGCTGTTTTTT
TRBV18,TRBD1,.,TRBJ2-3,CASSPRGQGATGDTQYF,TGTGCCAGCTCACCAAGAGGACAGGGGGCCACTGGAGATACGCAGTATTTT
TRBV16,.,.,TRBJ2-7,CASSQLRVYEQYF,TGTGCCAGCAGCCAATTGAGGGTTTACGAGCAGTACTTC
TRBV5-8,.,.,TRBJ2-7,CASSAPGGTSYEQYF,TGTGCCAGCAGCGCACCAGGGGGGACCTCCTACGAGCAGTACTTC
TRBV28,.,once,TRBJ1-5,CASSLVAGSNQPQHF,TGTGCCAGCAGTTTAGTGGCAGGTAGCAATCAGCCCCAGCATTTT
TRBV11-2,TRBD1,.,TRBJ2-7,CASSLGSGQIGYEQYF,TGTGCCAGCAGCTTAGGTTCGGGACAGATCGGGTACGAGCAGTACTTC
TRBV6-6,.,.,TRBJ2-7,CASSYSGRGYEQYF,TGTGCCAGCAGTTACTCTGGCAGGGGCTACGAGCAGTACTTC
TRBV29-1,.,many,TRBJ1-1,CSVGMTGGNTEAFF,TGCAGCGTTGGTATGACAGGAGGGAACACTGAAGCTTTCTTT
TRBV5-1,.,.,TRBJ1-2,CASSEMGVGYGYTF,TGCGCCAGCAGCGAAATGGGGGTAGGCTATGGCTACACCTTC
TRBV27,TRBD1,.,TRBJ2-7,CASRHRGLEGYEQYF,TGTGCCAGCAGGCACAGGGGGCTTGAAGGCTACGAGCAGTACTTC
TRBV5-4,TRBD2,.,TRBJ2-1,CASSRLANEQFF,TGTGCCAGCAGCCGACTAGCCAATGAGCAGTTCTTC